This entry is about one T cell receptor (beta chain). The antigen is not known. The authors ran a second PCR of 7 to 11 cycles using a sample-barcoded 5' primer and a J-beta primer mix. MiXCR, applied by TCRdb to the 5' RACE reads, yields one record per CDR3 protein. The sample contains roughly 700,000 distinct CDR3 sequences, around 45% of which appear only once. The data are from a study of blood T cells in healthy people across ages. Study-level points and caveats: The long-lived group displayed more naive CD4+ cells, plus higher diversity, than the aged donors did.

What was sequenced was blood. The receptor comes from a woman aged 55 to 70 in good health.

This chain's CDR3 is CASSQDNRGTQYF. The CDR3 region has the DNA TGCGCCAGCAGCCAAGATAACAGGGGGACCCAGTACTTC. V is TRBV4-3 and J is TRBJ2-4, with TRBD1 matching over 7 bases. The assigned J gene may be wrong: the sequence end matches TRBJ2-5 better. The CDR3 covers 13 residues. CDR1 is LGHNA, CDR2 YSLEER, per germline.